This T cell receptor beta chain was identified during a study of cytomegalovirus exposure and HLA in healthy donors. Findings and caveats of the study: Later on, an analysis tied 15,000 to 20,000 TCR beta sequences to HLA alleles at 0.05 false discovery rate. When the data were analyzed later, several of the most significant clusters appeared to be linked to common viral pathogens.

This PCR relied on a set of 60 Vbeta primers and 13 Jbeta primers. The method was immunoSEQ multiplex PCR; TCRdb's version includes in-frame clones alone and lacks a portion of them. The table includes approximately 140,000 clones, 79% detected once. Points on this clone: What it recognizes is unknown.

This receptor was taken from a female donor in good health and CMV-seronegative. The sequencing sample was made of PBMCs.

The CDR3 bases are TGTGCCATCAGTGACATAGCCGGGACAGGGGTCTACGAGCAGTACTTC. Amino acids: CAISDIAGTGVYEQYF. The chain has TRBV10-3 and TRBJ2-7, with 10 positions matching TRBD1. Trimming at V came to 3 bases and at J to 3 bases, leaving 8 bases not matched to a gene. The germline CDR1 and CDR2 sequences are ENHRY and SYGVKD. CDR3 size: 16 residues.